The 15 T cell receptor beta chains listed next were all sequenced from one sample in a study of blood T cell repertoires in COVID-19. Sequenced by immunoSEQ multiplex PCR; TCRdb stores in-frame clones only, minus some. The data contain around 190,000 clones, roughly 76% of them seen just once; the ten biggest clones take up around 10%. Sequencing input: peripheral blood. The receptors were sampled from a woman aged 40 to 50 with COVID-19, enrolled during active disease.

V usage is TRBV27 and J usage is TRBJ2-1; 10 bases align to TRBD2. Germline CDR1 and CDR2: MNHEY and SMNVEV (reference sequence). The CDR3 runs to 16 residues. J gave up 9 bases and V 1 base, and 9 bases lay outside the gene matches. CDR3 sequence reads: CASSLWSSGGRGEQFF. The CDR3 DNA follows: TGTGCCAGCAGTTTATGGTCTAGCGGGGGCAGAGGTGAGCAGTTCTTC.

V gene TRBV29-1 combines with J gene TRBJ1-2; 8 bases match TRBD1. Germline V gene lookup returns CDR1 SQVTM and CDR2 ANQGSEA. This CDR3 has 14 amino acids. V trimming: 4 bases; J trimming: 0 bases; junction bases outside the gene matches: 4. This CDR3 is CSVAPTGANYGYTF. DNA for the CDR3: TGCAGCGTTGCCCCGACAGGGGCTAACTATGGCTACACCTTC.

The gene calls are TRBV3-1 (or the pseudogene TRBV3-2) and TRBJ1-5; D is undetermined. The CDR3 consists of 15 residues. Trimming shortened V by 4 bases and J by 3 bases, and 13 bases separated the two germline ends. Germline assignment: CDR1 LGHDT and CDR2 YNNKEL (reference sequence). CDR3 residues: CASSLGGSTNQPQHF. CDR3 in DNA: TGTGCCAGCAGCCTGGGAGGCTCTACCAATCAGCCCCAGCATTTT.

The V gene is TRBV7-3, the J gene TRBJ2-3, with TRBD2 identical over 10 bases. This CDR3 is built from 14 residues. Germline CDR1 and CDR2: SGHTA and FQGTGA. After removal of 2 bases from V and 9 bases from J, the junction contained 5 bases not matched to a gene. As DNA, the CDR3 is TGTGCCAGCAGCTTACTAGCGGGAGTAGGGACGCAGTATTTT. It codes for CASSLLAGVGTQYF.

The chain carries TRBV12-5 and TRBJ1-1; D gene unclear. The germline CDR1 and CDR2 sequences are LGHNT and FRNRAP. V was shortened by 0 bases and J by 10 bases, with 18 bases between the two germline ends. CDR3 length equals 15 residues. The CDR3 DNA follows: TGTGCTAGTGGTTTGGTAATCCCGCCCCGCGGAGGAGCTTTCTTT. Its translation is CASGLVIPPRGGAFF.

A single count supports this clone. The chain carries TRBV23-1 and TRBJ1-1; 12 nucleotides agree with TRBD1. TRBV23-1 falls under the ORF class, with uncertain function. J was trimmed by 0 bases and V by 6 bases; bases with no gene match: 20. The length of the CDR3 is 21 residues. CDR3 residues: CASRGTGGFGASLNLNTEAFF. DNA for the CDR3: TGCGCCAGCAGAGGGACAGGGGGCTTCGGGGCCTCCCTAAACTTGAACACTGAAGCTTTCTTT.

The chain recombines TRBV28 with TRBJ2-1; 11 bases map to TRBD1. The germline gives CDR1 MDHEN, CDR2 SYDVKM. The CDR3 spans 15 residues. J lost 8 bases, V lost 6 bases, and 9 bases had no gene match. In DNA, the CDR3 is TGTGCCAGCAGAGTCACCGGGACAGGGGGGGATGAGCAGTTCTTC. Protein product: CASRVTGTGGDEQFF. The full variable domain, in which reference TRBV28 and TRBJ2-1 provide the parts outside the CDR3, is DVKVTQSSRYLVKRTGEKVFLECVQDMDHENMFWYRQDPGLGLRLIYFSYDVKMKEKGDIPEGYSVSREKKERFSLILESASTNQTSMYLCASRVTGTGGDEQFFGPGTRLTVL.

V gene TRBV11-2 combines with J gene TRBJ1-6, with 9 bases identical to TRBD1. This CDR3 spans 15 amino acids. The germline V gene has CDR1 SGHAT and CDR2 FQNNGV. The V segment lost 5 bases and the J segment 14 bases; nucleotides outside the gene matches: 13. The CDR3 region has the DNA TGTGCCAGCAGCCTGGGACAGGGAGATCTGTTAACCCTCCACTTT. Protein sequence: CASSLGQGDLLTLHF.

V usage is TRBV25-1 and J usage is TRBJ1-2; TRBD1 matches 9 bases. The CDR3 has 15 residues. Germline V gene lookup returns CDR1 MGHDK and CDR2 SYGVNS. V lost 4 bases to trimming and J lost 8 bases; unmatched junction nucleotides: 11. CDR3 amino acids: CASSADMGTGSGYTF. CDR3 sequence (DNA): TGTGCCAGCAGTGCAGATATGGGGACAGGGAGCGGCTACACCTTC.

The genes are TRBV2 and TRBJ2-7, with TRBD1 identical over 9 bases. This CDR3 region has 14 residues. J was trimmed by 3 bases and V by 3 bases; bases with no gene match: 3. Germline-derived CDR1 and CDR2 are SNHLY and FYNNEI. CDR3 residues: CASSEWTGDYEQYV. DNA for the CDR3: TGTGCCAGCAGTGAGTGGACAGGGGACTACGAGCAGTACGTC.

This clone appeared a few times. The rearrangement uses TRBV9 and TRBJ1-3; the D gene is possibly TRBD1 (5 bases). With 4 bases removed from V and 2 bases from J, the gap between germline ends came to 22 bases. Germline V gene sequence: CDR1 SGDLS, CDR2 YYNGEE. This CDR3 has 18 amino acids. CDR3 residues: CASSSPGGEGFPGNTIYF. In nucleotides, the CDR3 is TGTGCCAGCAGCTCTCCCGGGGGGGAGGGGTTCCCTGGAAACACCATATATTTT.

The chain is built from TRBV7-9 and TRBJ1-2, with D perhaps matching TRBD1 (6 bases). This CDR3 comprises 15 residues. V lost 1 base to trimming and J lost 3 bases, with 12 bases between them. Germline lookup yields CDR1 SEHNR and CDR2 FQNEAQ (reference sequence). The CDR3 coding sequence is TGTGCCAGCAGCTTAGAGGGGGGGCGATACTATGGCTACACCTTC. Its protein is CASSLEGGRYYGYTF.

This rearrangement joins TRBV18 to TRBJ1-6; D remains unclear. Germline V lookup: CDR1 KGHSH, CDR2 LQKENI. This CDR3 region has 15 residues. V was clipped by 4 bases and J by 7 bases, with 14 bases between them. The CDR3 coding sequence is TGTGCCAGCTCACGACTGCGCGAAGCGAATTCACCCCTCCACTTT. Encoded protein: CASSRLREANSPLHF.

V usage is TRBV14 and J usage is TRBJ2-1; D is ambiguous. The CDR3 has 15 residues. V dropped 1 base and J dropped 4 bases, with 11 bases sitting between them. Germline CDR1 is SGHDN and CDR2 is FVKESK. Written as DNA, the CDR3 is TGTGCCAGCAGCCAAGGCCGGGTTGGATACAATGAGCAGTTCTTC. This translates into CASSQGRVGYNEQFF.

The V call is TRBV24-1, the J call TRBJ1-6; a possible D gene is TRBD1 (6 bases). CDR1 is KGHDR, CDR2 SFDVKD, per germline. Trimming pared 9 bases from V and 1 base from J, leaving 12 bases between. This CDR3 has 15 amino acids. CDR3 protein: CATLRQESYNSPLHF. For the CDR3, the DNA is TGTGCCACCCTAAGACAGGAGTCCTATAATTCACCCCTCCACTTT.